This passage covers 3 T cell receptor beta chains from one sample sequenced in a study of T-cell reconstitution after alpha-beta-depleted transplantation in children. Unique molecular identifiers were built into the TCRbeta library. Using its own MiXCR run on the PCR reads, TCRdb lists one record per CDR3 protein. The repertoire has about 600,000 distinct CDR3 sequences, roughly 24% of them found once; the top ten carry 13% to 15%. The source material was PBMCs, mostly from graft donor cells, sampled 360 days after TCRalphabeta/CD19-depleted stem cell transplant. The source of these receptors is a boy under two years old who had a stem cell transplant for acute myeloid leukemia, so the T cells may come from the graft donor.

This clonotype was observed a few times. The genes are TRBV6-5 and TRBJ2-4; 8 nucleotides align to TRBD2. CDR3 size: 15 residues. Unmatched junction bases numbered 4, after V lost 2 bases and J lost 4 bases. CDR1 is MNHEY and CDR2 is SVGAGI in the germline V gene. This CDR3 is CASSYGRGVKNIQYF. DNA of the CDR3: TGTGCCAGCAGTTACGGGCGGGGGGTAAAAAACATTCAGTACTTC.

This clonotype appeared a few times. This chain links TRBV6-1 with TRBJ1-1; TRBD1 matches 9 bases. Losses at the gene ends were 10 bases for V and 1 base for J; bases not matched to a gene: 7. CDR1 is MNHNS, CDR2 SASEGT, per germline. This CDR3 is built from 14 residues. The CDR3 region is CATAGTGPNTEAFF. In DNA, the CDR3 is TGTGCCACCGCCGGGACAGGGCCGAACACTGAAGCTTTCTTT.

This clonotype was seen ten or more times. The chain recombines TRBV12-3 or TRBV12-4 with TRBJ2-2; D gene ambiguous. The V end lost 5 bases, the J end lost 5 bases, and 18 bases lay between the germline ends. The CDR3 extends over 16 amino acids. CDR3 nucleotides: TGTGCCAGCAGTCACCCGCAACTCCCCGCGACCGGGGAGCTGTTTTTT. Translation gives CASSHPQLPATGELFF.